Listed here are 32 T cell receptor beta chains from one sample, sequenced in a study of T-cell memory formation after mild COVID-19. TCRdb re-called the 5' RACE reads through MiXCR, storing one row per CDR3 protein. The sample holds 110,000 to 150,000 distinct CDR3 sequences, about 14% seen once. Sequencing used PBMCs or a T cell subset sorted from them (not recorded which). The receptor set was obtained from an adult woman who had mild COVID-19 (a few samples of this study predate the infection). Cell type and time point are not known.

This clonotype turned up a few times. The chain has TRBV6-5 and TRBJ2-7, with 7 bases lining up with TRBD2. CDR3 length: 16 residues. With V trimmed by 0 bases and J by 0 bases, 5 bases remained unmatched. The germline V gene has CDR1 MNHEY and CDR2 SVGAGI. The DNA for the CDR3 is TGTGCCAGCAGTTACTCGGGGGGGGGGAGCTCCTACGAGCAGTACTTC. It specifies CASSYSGGGSSYEQYF.

This sequence joins TRBV7-9 and TRBJ2-3; the match to TRBD2 covers 9 bases. Germline lookup yields CDR1 SEHNR and CDR2 FQNEAQ (reference sequence). Trimming took 3 bases from V and 5 from J; bases not matched to a gene: 3. The CDR3 contains 14 residues. CDR3 in DNA: TGTGCCAGCAGCTTTGTAGCGGGAGTAGATACGCAGTATTTT. It is translated as CASSFVAGVDTQYF.

V and J are TRBV7-2 and TRBJ2-2; 7 nucleotides align to TRBD1. The germline gives CDR1 SGHTA, CDR2 FQGNSA. The CDR3 has 18 residues. The junction had 13 bases not matched to a gene; V was cut back by 5 bases and J by 1 base. The CDR3 sequence is CASSPQKQGWENTGELFF. The CDR3 nucleotides read TGTGCCAGCAGCCCACAGAAACAGGGGTGGGAGAACACCGGGGAGCTGTTTTTT.

This clonotype occurred a few times. The chain combines TRBV4-1 with TRBJ1-1, with a tentative D call TRBD1 (5 bases). Trimming stripped 4 bases from V and 4 bases from J, with 13 bases between. This CDR3 contains 14 residues. In germline, CDR1 is MGHRA, CDR2 YSYEKL. CDR3 sequence (DNA): TGCGCCAGCAGCCCCATTTCCGGGGGCACTGAAGCTTTCTTT. Protein sequence: CASSPISGGTEAFF.

The rearrangement joins TRBV5-1 to TRBJ2-6; no clear D. Trimming pared 0 bases from V and 0 bases from J, leaving 4 bases between. This CDR3 comprises 15 residues. Per germline, CDR1 SGHRS and CDR2 YFSETQ. The DNA for the CDR3 is TGCGCCAGCAGCTTGGACCTCTCTGGGGCCAACGTCCTGACTTTC. Its translation: CASSLDLSGANVLTF.

CDR3 region: CASSQERGLTYEQYF. The CDR3 DNA reads as TGCGCCAGCAGCCAAGAGCGGGGCCTAACCTACGAGCAGTACTTC. V usage is TRBV4-1 and J usage is TRBJ2-7; TRBD2 might be the D (6 bases). There are 15 residues in the CDR3. Per germline, CDR1 MGHRA and CDR2 YSYEKL. Trimming left V 0 bases short and J 2 bases short, with 11 bases between.

This clonotype was observed once. This chain joins TRBV7-9 and TRBJ1-2; 7 bases align to TRBD1. The CDR3 sequence is 13 residues long. The ends lost 5 bases at V and 6 bases at J; junction bases unmatched: 6. The V gene's germline CDR1 is SEHNR and CDR2 FQNEAQ (reference sequence). The CDR3 loop is CASSQTGLDGYTF. CDR3 bases: TGTGCCAGCAGCCAGACAGGGTTGGATGGCTACACCTTC.

CDR3 in amino acids: CASSIGPIELAFF. CDR3 sequence (DNA): TGTGCCAGTAGTATAGGCCCCATCGAGTTGGCTTTCTTT. The V and J genes are TRBV19 and TRBJ1-1; D gene uncertain. Germline CDR1 reads LNHDA; CDR2 reads SQIVND (reference sequence). The V gene lost 1 base and the J gene lost 11 bases, with 14 bases spanning the gap. The CDR3 extends over 13 amino acids.

This clonotype has a handful of counts. This chain joins TRBV5-5 and TRBJ1-5; D may be TRBD1 (5 bases). Germline CDR1 and CDR2: SGHKS and YYEKEE (reference sequence). CDR3 length: 15 amino acids. V lost 3 bases to trimming and J lost 1 base, with 11 bases between them. The DNA of the CDR3 is TGTGCCAGCAGCTCTGGTGAGGGGAGCAATCAGCCCCAGCATTTT. As protein: CASSSGEGSNQPQHF. The full variable domain, completed using reference TRBV5-5 and TRBJ1-5, is DAGVTQSPTHLIKTRGQQVTLRCSPISGHKSVSWYQQVLGQGPQFIFQYYEKEERGRGNFPDRFSARQFPNYSSELNVNALLLGDSALYLCASSSGEGSNQPQHFGDGTRLSIL.

In this sample, this clonotype turned up a few times. The chain links TRBV2 to TRBJ2-1, with D perhaps given as TRBD1 or TRBD2 (5 bases each). CDR3 length: 12 amino acids. The germline gives CDR1 SNHLY, CDR2 FYNNEI. With 8 bases removed from V and 9 bases from J, the gap between germline ends came to 14 bases. DNA for the CDR3: TGTGCCAGCTCGCAGGGCGGAGGTGAGCAGTTCTTC. Residues: CASSQGGGEQFF.

This clonotype appeared many times. The rearrangement links TRBV7-9 to TRBJ2-3; TRBD2 agrees at 9 bases. V gave up 8 bases and J gave up 4 bases; unmatched junction bases: 10. Germline CDR1 is SEHNR and CDR2 is FQNEAQ (reference sequence). The CDR3 totals 15 residues. CDR3 bases: TGTGCCAGCTTAAATCAGCGGGGGGCGGCAGATACGCAGTATTTT. Residues: CASLNQRGAADTQYF.

The genes are TRBV6-5 and TRBJ1-1; possible D gene TRBD1, 5 bases. The germline V and J ends were trimmed by 1 base and 3 bases, with 9 bases remaining between them. Germline loops: CDR1 MNHEY, CDR2 SVGAGI. CDR3 length: 14 amino acids. This chain's CDR3 is CASSYFGGYTEAFF. The CDR3 coding sequence is TGTGCCAGCAGTTACTTTGGGGGTTACACTGAAGCTTTCTTT.

The chain joins TRBV7-9 to TRBJ1-5, with D possibly matching TRBD1 (6 bases). The CDR3 covers 16 residues. Between the trimmed V and J ends, which lost 5 bases and 5 bases, there was a span of 19 bases. Germline values: CDR1 SEHNR, CDR2 FQNEAQ (reference sequence). The CDR3 nucleotides are TGTGCCAGCAGCCCAATCCCCGGGGGGCGGGATCAGCCCCAGCATTTT. This codes for CASSPIPGGRDQPQHF.

This clonotype showed up many times. This chain joins TRBV3-1 and TRBJ2-3; no definite D call. Germline-derived CDR1 and CDR2 are LGHDT and YNNKEL (reference sequence). The CDR3 contains 14 residues. V gave up 1 base and J gave up 7 bases, with 12 bases separating them. The CDR3 DNA sequence: TGTGCCAGCAGCCAAGCCGACATCTTGAATACGCAGTATTTT. Protein: CASSQADILNTQYF.

The chain joins TRBV27 to TRBJ2-1, with TRBD1 matching 7 bases. The V gene end was trimmed by 5 bases and the J gene end by 4 bases; junction bases not matched to a gene: 8. Germline V gene lookup returns CDR1 MNHEY and CDR2 SMNVEV (reference sequence). CDR3 length equals 15 residues. The CDR3 protein is CASSVGGDGYNEQFF. The CDR3 DNA follows: TGTGCCAGCAGTGTAGGGGGCGATGGGTACAATGAGCAGTTCTTC.

The sample holds many counts of this clonotype. The chain joins TRBV7-6 to TRBJ2-2, with D unresolved. Deletions cut 6 bases from V and 0 bases from J, with 8 bases between. The CDR3 is 14 residues long. Germline CDR1 and CDR2: SGHVS and FNYEAQ. The CDR3 is CASRDSSNTGELFF. The CDR3 DNA follows: TGTGCCAGCAGGGATAGTTCGAACACCGGGGAGCTGTTTTTT.

In its sample, this clonotype was seen a few times. This sequence joins TRBV5-1 and TRBJ1-3; D is ambiguous. This CDR3 has 15 residues. Germline CDR1 and CDR2: SGHRS and YFSETQ. Trimming pared 4 bases from V and 0 bases from J, leaving 11 bases between. CDR3 sequence: CASSLDGYSGNTIYF. The CDR3 nucleotides read TGCGCCAGCAGCCTGGACGGATACTCTGGAAACACCATATATTTT.

This clonotype was detected ten times or more. The J gene is TRBJ1-2, the V gene TRBV18, with unresolved D. The CDR3 runs to 16 residues. Germline CDR1 reads KGHSH; CDR2 reads LQKENI. With 2 bases removed from V and 4 bases from J, the gap between germline ends came to 17 bases. CDR3 DNA sequence: TGTGCCAGCTCACCAGGGCAGGATGACTGGCGCTATGGCTACACCTTC. Its translation: CASSPGQDDWRYGYTF.

This clonotype was detected a few times. The genes are TRBV4-3 and TRBJ1-1; D gene uncertain. Germline loops: CDR1 LGHNA, CDR2 YSLEER. This CDR3 has 14 amino acids. Trimming stripped 2 bases from V and 6 bases from J, with 13 bases between. CDR3 in amino acids: CASSQSVGSSEAFF. The CDR3 DNA sequence: TGCGCCAGCAGCCAATCGGTGGGGTCTTCTGAAGCTTTCTTT.

The genes are TRBV3-1 and TRBJ2-1; possible D gene TRBD1, 5 bases. V was clipped by 0 bases and J by 5 bases, with 8 bases between them. The length of the CDR3 is 14 residues. The germline V gene has CDR1 LGHDT and CDR2 YNNKEL (reference sequence). CDR3 residues: CASSQDQGNNEQFF. DNA for the CDR3: TGTGCCAGCAGCCAAGATCAGGGCAACAATGAGCAGTTCTTC.

The gene calls are TRBV19 and TRBJ1-1; 9 bases align to TRBD1. Trimming removed 5 bases from V and 4 bases from J; junction bases left unmatched: 8. The CDR3 is 15 residues long. The germline CDR1 and CDR2 sequences are LNHDA and SQIVND (reference sequence). The DNA for the CDR3 is TGTGCCAGTAGTTCTTGGACAGGGGCCGGCACTGAAGCTTTCTTT. Its translation is CASSSWTGAGTEAFF.

The J gene is TRBJ2-1, the V gene TRBV7-6, with 12 nucleotides matching TRBD2. V was clipped by 4 bases and J by 10 bases; unmatched bases: 11. The CDR3 has 16 residues. Looked up from germline, CDR1 is SGHVS and CDR2 is FNYEAQ. CDR3: CASSSRLAGVFWEQFF. For the CDR3, the DNA is TGTGCCAGCAGCTCGCGACTAGCGGGGGTTTTCTGGGAGCAGTTCTTC.

The chain uses TRBV19 and TRBJ1-1, with TRBD1 matching 8 bases. This CDR3 has 15 amino acids. Trimming at V came to 5 bases and at J to 1 base, leaving 6 bases not matched to a gene. In germline, CDR1 is LNHDA, CDR2 SQIVND (reference sequence). The CDR3, as DNA: TGTGCCAGTAGTCCGTTCGGACAGGGGAACACTGAAGCTTTCTTT. It yields the protein CASSPFGQGNTEAFF.

This clonotype was picked up a small number of times. V usage is TRBV7-8 and J usage is TRBJ2-5; D unclear. V lost 6 bases and J lost 4, with 12 bases in between. Germline CDR1 is SGHVS and CDR2 is FQNEAQ. The CDR3 spans 13 residues. The CDR3 coding sequence is TGTGCCAGCAGGTCTGAATTTGGAGAGACCCAGTACTTC. This translates into CASRSEFGETQYF.

This clonotype was picked up many times. This chain uses TRBV5-1 with TRBJ2-1; the match to TRBD1 covers 8 bases. The CDR3 is made up of 14 amino acids. In germline, CDR1 is SGHRS, CDR2 YFSETQ. Unmatched junction bases numbered 7, after V lost 3 bases and J lost 8 bases. The CDR3 region has the DNA TGCGCCAGCAGCTGGCCGGACAGGGAGGATGAGCAGTTCTTC. Its translation: CASSWPDREDEQFF.

This clonotype was detected only a few times. The chain has TRBV20-1 and TRBJ2-7, with 8 positions matching TRBD1. This CDR3 region has 15 residues. Germline-derived CDR1 and CDR2 are DFQATT and SNEGSKA (reference sequence). V dropped 0 bases and J dropped 1; count of bases not matched to a gene: 5. The CDR3 here is CSARDVGQDSYEQYF. CDR3 in DNA: TGCAGTGCTAGAGATGTGGGACAGGATTCCTACGAGCAGTACTTC.

This clonotype has only a few counts. The chain uses TRBV7-6 and TRBJ2-6, with D perhaps TRBD1 (6 bases). The CDR3 is 18 amino acids. Between the trimmed V and J ends, which lost 1 base and 5 bases, there was a span of 18 bases. CDR1 is SGHVS, CDR2 FNYEAQ, per germline. The CDR3 reads CASSLGPGAHARANVLTF. The CDR3, as DNA: TGTGCCAGCAGCTTAGGGCCAGGGGCGCATGCCCGGGCCAACGTCCTGACTTTC.

The CDR3 sequence: CATSRDLRDSYEQYF. The CDR3 nucleotides read TGTGCCACCAGCAGAGATCTAAGGGACTCCTACGAGCAGTACTTC. The chain has TRBV15 and TRBJ2-7; no clear D. The germline V gene has CDR1 LNHNV and CDR2 YYDKDF (reference sequence). With 0 bases removed from V and 0 bases from J, the gap between germline ends came to 9 bases. CDR3 length: 15 residues.

This clonotype appeared a few times. Compared with germline, one end of the junction differs, possibly owing to a read error. The rearrangement links TRBV7-9 to TRBJ1-2; TRBD1 might be the D (5 bases). The CDR3 is 14 residues long. CDR1 and CDR2 (germline): SEHNR, FQNEAQ (reference sequence). The CDR3 DNA follows: TGTGCCAGCAGCTTAGGAGCGGAACGGGACCGTAATCTCTTC. Translating gives CASSLGAERDRNLF.

The chain has TRBV4-1 and TRBJ2-2, with D unresolved. The CDR3 covers 14 residues. From germline, CDR1 is MGHRA and CDR2 YSYEKL. Trimming cost V 4 bases and J 7 bases, with 13 bases left between them. Here the CDR3 DNA reads TGCGCCAGCAGCCGCTCTCCTGCGAACGGGGAGCTGTTTTTT. Residues: CASSRSPANGELFF.

This clonotype was found a few times. The V gene is TRBV12-3 or TRBV12-4, the J gene TRBJ2-5; D unclear. CDR3 length: 14 amino acids. V lost 3 bases to trimming and J lost 2 bases, with 10 bases between them. The CDR3 sequence is CASSLRGGQETQYF. Written as DNA, the CDR3 is TGTGCCAGCAGTTTGCGTGGCGGACAAGAGACCCAGTACTTC.

This clonotype was counted only a few times. The V gene is TRBV27, the J gene TRBJ1-2; a weak D match, TRBD1 (5 bases). V was clipped by 5 bases and J by 6 bases, with 13 bases between them. This CDR3 spans 13 amino acids. The V gene's germline CDR1 is MNHEY and CDR2 SMNVEV (reference sequence). Here the CDR3 DNA reads TGTGCCAGCAGTGGCAGGGTCGGCGATGGCTACACCTTC. Protein product: CASSGRVGDGYTF.